Given below is one T cell receptor beta chain in context. This sample was included in a study of blood T cell repertoires in COVID-19. Study at large: Whether acute or convalescent, the COVID-19 samples came from the United States, Italy and Spain. PBMCs, B-cell-depleted T cells, or T cells were the source of the cDNA or gDNA that made up the material.

Authors' analysis steps: Using reference gene primer amplification, nucleated cell counts were estimated. Assay used: immunoSEQ multiplex PCR; TCRdb lists only in-frame clones, some missing. That table is the source of V, J and clone size, and D and trimming were worked out from the DNA. The sample shows around 76,000 clones, 75% to 90% of them seen only once. The receptor was isolated from a man older than 75 with acute or convalescent COVID-19. Sequencing used peripheral blood.

The CDR3 here is CASSPIDREQPQHF. CDR3 bases: TGTGCCAGCAGTCCCATTGACAGGGAACAGCCCCAGCATTTT. The chain recombines TRBV2 with TRBJ1-5; TRBD1 matches at 7 bases. CDR3 length: 14 residues. Germline CDR1 is SNHLY and CDR2 is FYNNEI. V gave up 5 bases and J gave up 7 bases; unmatched junction bases: 8.